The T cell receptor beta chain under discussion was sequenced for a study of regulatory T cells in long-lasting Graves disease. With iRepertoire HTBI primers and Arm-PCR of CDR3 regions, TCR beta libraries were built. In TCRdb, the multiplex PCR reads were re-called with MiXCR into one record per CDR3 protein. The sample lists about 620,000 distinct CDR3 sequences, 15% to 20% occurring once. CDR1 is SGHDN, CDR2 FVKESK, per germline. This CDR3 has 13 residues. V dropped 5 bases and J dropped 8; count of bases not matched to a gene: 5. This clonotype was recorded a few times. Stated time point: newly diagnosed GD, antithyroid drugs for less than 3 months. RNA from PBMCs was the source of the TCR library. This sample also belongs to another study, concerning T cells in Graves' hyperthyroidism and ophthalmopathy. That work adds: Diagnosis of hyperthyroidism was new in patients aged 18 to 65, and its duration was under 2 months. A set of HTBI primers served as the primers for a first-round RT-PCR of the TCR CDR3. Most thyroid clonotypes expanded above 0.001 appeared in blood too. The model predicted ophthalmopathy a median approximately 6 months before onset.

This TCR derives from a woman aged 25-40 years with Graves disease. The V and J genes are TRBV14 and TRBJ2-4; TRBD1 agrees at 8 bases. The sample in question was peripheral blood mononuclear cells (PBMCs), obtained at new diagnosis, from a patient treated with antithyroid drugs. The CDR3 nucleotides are TGTGCCAGCAGCGGGACAGGTTTAGACATTCAGTACTTC. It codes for CASSGTGLDIQYF.